This is a list of T cell receptor beta chains from one sample in a study of blood T cell repertoires in COVID-19. Profiled with immunoSEQ multiplex PCR; TCRdb holds only in-frame clones, not every one. This table holds some 150,000 clones, about nine tenths found once. Sequenced material: PBMCs or T cells enriched from blood (not recorded which). Receptors were obtained from a man aged 45-60 years who had recovered from COVID-19. The CDR3 runs from the conserved cysteine through the conserved F or W.

j_call: TRBJ2-1; v_call: TRBV7-3; cdr3_aa: CASSLTYGEGDNEQFF
j_call: TRBJ1-2; v_call: TRBV12-3/TRBV12-4; cdr3_aa: CASSSTEGYTF
j_call: TRBJ2-6; v_call: TRBV19; cdr3_aa: CATSGRGRAGLGANVLTF
j_call: TRBJ1-1; v_call: TRBV7-2; cdr3_aa: CASSLSPQGNTEAFF
j_call: TRBJ2-3; v_call: TRBV7-3; cdr3_aa: CASSTGLAVDTQYF
j_call: TRBJ2-1; v_call: TRBV28; cdr3_aa: CASRGGSLSSYNEQFF
j_call: TRBJ2-7; v_call: TRBV6-9; cdr3_aa: CASTTADRGTYEQYF
j_call: TRBJ1-6; v_call: TRBV28; cdr3_aa: CASSFQGSSPLHF
j_call: TRBJ1-2; v_call: TRBV5-5; cdr3_aa: CASSFRENYGYTF
j_call: TRBJ1-2; v_call: TRBV11-2; cdr3_aa: CASSLGLGRRSGYTF
j_call: TRBJ1-5; v_call: TRBV6-2/TRBV6-3; cdr3_aa: CASSLHKTGNQPQHF
j_call: TRBJ1-2; v_call: TRBV7-9; cdr3_aa: CASSSHIAEGYTF
j_call: TRBJ1-5; v_call: TRBV4-3; cdr3_aa: CASSQDRAQPQHF
j_call: TRBJ2-7; v_call: TRBV7-8; cdr3_aa: CASSRATSGAPSEQYF
j_call: TRBJ1-1; v_call: TRBV11-2; cdr3_aa: CASSSTQAANTEAFF
j_call: TRBJ2-3; v_call: TRBV6-2/TRBV6-3; cdr3_aa: CASSQGFALADTQYF
j_call: TRBJ1-1; v_call: TRBV2; cdr3_aa: CASSGYTNTEAFF
j_call: TRBJ2-2; v_call: TRBV1; cdr3_aa: CTSTRTSGNTGELFF
j_call: TRBJ2-3; v_call: TRBV7-3; cdr3_aa: CASSPGLAARGTDTQYF
j_call: TRBJ2-3; v_call: TRBV5-4; cdr3_aa: CASSLGGQGTDTQYF
j_call: TRBJ1-1; v_call: TRBV7-3; cdr3_aa: CASSYSDKNTEAFF
j_call: TRBJ1-5; v_call: TRBV28; cdr3_aa: CASSPGQGGNQPQHF
j_call: TRBJ1-4; v_call: TRBV28; cdr3_aa: CASSSPRGGRTNEKLFF
j_call: TRBJ2-5; v_call: TRBV3-1/TRBV3-2; cdr3_aa: CASSRTSGGPQETQYF
j_call: TRBJ2-2; v_call: TRBV19; cdr3_aa: CASKSGANTGELFF
j_call: TRBJ1-1; v_call: TRBV7-2; cdr3_aa: CASSKREGTEAFF
j_call: TRBJ2-1; v_call: TRBV3-1/TRBV3-2; cdr3_aa: CASSQAWRGGNEQFF
j_call: TRBJ1-5; v_call: TRBV28; cdr3_aa: CASSPGQGALPQHF
j_call: TRBJ1-2; v_call: TRBV7-3; cdr3_aa: CASSLIAVSNYGYTF
j_call: TRBJ1-1; v_call: TRBV7-3; cdr3_aa: CASSHGQGGSNTEAFF
j_call: TRBJ1-2; v_call: TRBV9; cdr3_aa: CASSVATFGDGYTF
j_call: TRBJ1-1; v_call: TRBV6-5; cdr3_aa: CASSVGLEGTEAFF
j_call: TRBJ1-4; v_call: TRBV2; cdr3_aa: CASTEEGRDVAEKLFF
j_call: TRBJ2-1; v_call: TRBV18; cdr3_aa: CASSPYSSSYNEQFF
j_call: TRBJ2-1; v_call: TRBV11-2; cdr3_aa: CASSRGLNGGIYNEQFF
j_call: TRBJ1-3; v_call: TRBV30; cdr3_aa: CAWSTQGNTIYF
j_call: TRBJ1-1; v_call: TRBV6-4; cdr3_aa: CASSEKQGTMNTEAFF
j_call: TRBJ2-2; v_call: TRBV7-2; cdr3_aa: CASSLSPAGLAGELFF
j_call: TRBJ2-1; v_call: TRBV5-1; cdr3_aa: CASSLTGGHSYNEQFF
j_call: TRBJ2-2; v_call: TRBV5-1; cdr3_aa: CASSFPGTGELFF
j_call: TRBJ1-1; v_call: TRBV18; cdr3_aa: CASSPQGGETEAFF
j_call: TRBJ2-5; v_call: TRBV9; cdr3_aa: CASRGTGETQYF
j_call: TRBJ2-3; v_call: TRBV12-5; cdr3_aa: CASGSGLAGISDTQYF
j_call: TRBJ2-6; v_call: TRBV4-1; cdr3_aa: CASSLTYFGANVLTF
j_call: TRBJ1-1; v_call: TRBV7-2; cdr3_aa: CASSLEGTGGGTEAFF
j_call: TRBJ1-2; v_call: TRBV5-1; cdr3_aa: CASSSLQGSYGYTF
j_call: TRBJ1-1; v_call: TRBV28; cdr3_aa: CASSPGNTEAFF
j_call: TRBJ1-6; v_call: TRBV27; cdr3_aa: CASSSRQARNSPLHF
j_call: TRBJ1-4; v_call: TRBV27; cdr3_aa: CASSLKPNRVTTNEKLFF
j_call: TRBJ1-6; v_call: TRBV7-2; cdr3_aa: CASSLANRGSSPLHF
j_call: TRBJ1-5; v_call: TRBV12-3/TRBV12-4; cdr3_aa: CASRSGVGQPQHF
j_call: TRBJ1-1; v_call: TRBV5-5; cdr3_aa: CASSLAFRDMNTEAFF
j_call: TRBJ1-5; v_call: TRBV18; cdr3_aa: CASSPTSGGGQPQHF
j_call: TRBJ1-6; v_call: TRBV27; cdr3_aa: CASSLQQGGHSPLHF
j_call: TRBJ2-1; v_call: TRBV6-5; cdr3_aa: CASSFTSSGRAGEQFF
j_call: TRBJ1-5; v_call: TRBV19; cdr3_aa: CASSIQKNQPQHF
j_call: TRBJ2-2; v_call: TRBV2; cdr3_aa: CASTRSAGEELFF
j_call: TRBJ2-5; v_call: TRBV5-4; cdr3_aa: CASSLRALGGETQYF
j_call: TRBJ2-2; v_call: TRBV21-1; cdr3_aa: CASSKVPRTGTGELFF